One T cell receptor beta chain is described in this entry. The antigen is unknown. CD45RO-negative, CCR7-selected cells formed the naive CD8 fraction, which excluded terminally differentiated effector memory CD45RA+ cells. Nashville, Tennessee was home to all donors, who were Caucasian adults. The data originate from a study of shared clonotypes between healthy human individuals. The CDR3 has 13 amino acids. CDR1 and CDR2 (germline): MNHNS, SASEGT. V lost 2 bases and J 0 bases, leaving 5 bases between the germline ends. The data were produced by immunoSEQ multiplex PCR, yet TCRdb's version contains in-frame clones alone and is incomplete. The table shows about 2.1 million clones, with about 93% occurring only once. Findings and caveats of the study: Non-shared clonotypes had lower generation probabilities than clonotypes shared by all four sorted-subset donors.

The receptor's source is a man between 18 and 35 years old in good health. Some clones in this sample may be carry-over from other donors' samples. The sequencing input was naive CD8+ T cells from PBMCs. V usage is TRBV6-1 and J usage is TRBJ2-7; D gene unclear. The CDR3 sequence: CASSERNSYEQYF. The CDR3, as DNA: TGTGCCAGCAGTGAACGGAACTCCTACGAGCAGTACTTC.